The subject of this entry is one T cell receptor (beta chain). Its antigen is as yet unknown. Germline V gene data show CDR1 as DFQATT and CDR2 as SNEGSKA (reference sequence). Trimming removed 6 bases from V and 1 base from J; junction bases left unmatched: 5. The length of the CDR3 is 13 residues. Fresh peripheral blood, around 9.2 ml of it, supplied the PBMCs. The entry originates in a study of T cells in Graves' hyperthyroidism and ophthalmopathy. Notes on the study in general: Ophthalmopathy got predicted by the model a median approximately 6 months before its onset. Most thyroid clonotypes expanded above 0.001 appeared in blood too. Using 13 V-J features, a model discriminated ophthalmopathy from stable hyperthyroidism.

Amplified TCR beta CDR3 regions came from RNA transcripts. HTBI primers drove first-round RT-PCR of the TCR CDR3. One entry per CDR3 protein results from TCRdb running MiXCR on the multiplex PCR reads. The sample has fewer than 650,000 distinct CDR3 sequences, roughly 15% seen once. This TCR was recovered from a woman in her forties with Graves' ophthalmopathy. The chain employs TRBV20-1 and TRBJ2-5; TRBD2 matches 7 bases. The sequenced material came from blood. This CDR3 is CSATGGPQETQYF. For the CDR3, the DNA is TGCAGTGCGACGGGAGGCCCCCAAGAGACCCAGTACTTC.